This passage covers 8 T cell receptor beta chains from one sample sequenced in a study of T cell changes during pregnancy in multiple sclerosis. Sequencing used immunoSEQ multiplex PCR; TCRdb keeps in-frame clones, though not all of them. This sample has nearly 110,000 clones; 85% to 95% occur once, and the top ten carry more than 0.65%. The specimen was peripheral blood, collected in the third trimester of pregnancy. These receptors were taken from a female donor in good health, enrolled as a control in a pregnancy study.

The rearrangement uses TRBV30 and TRBJ1-5; 7 nucleotides agree with TRBD1. CDR1 is GTSNPN, CDR2 SVGIG, per germline (reference sequence). Unmatched junction bases numbered 15, after V lost 2 bases and J lost 2 bases. The CDR3 totals 18 residues. The chain's CDR3 is CAWSFGAGGSLGNQPQHF. CDR3 DNA sequence: TGTGCCTGGAGTTTTGGAGCAGGGGGTTCGCTGGGCAATCAGCCCCAGCATTTT.

The V gene is TRBV6-1, the J gene TRBJ2-7; TRBD1 agrees at 8 bases. The length of the CDR3 is 15 residues. Germline V gene data show CDR1 as MNHNS and CDR2 as SASEGT. The V gene end was trimmed by 4 bases and the J gene end by 3 bases; junction bases not matched to a gene: 8. The CDR3 bases are TGTGCCAGCAGTGGCCCGGGACAGGCGTTCTACGAGCAGTACTTC. Amino acids: CASSGPGQAFYEQYF.

The chain combines TRBV7-2 with TRBJ2-1; 15 nucleotides align to TRBD2. The CDR3 extends over 15 amino acids. Germline V gene sequence: CDR1 SGHTA, CDR2 FQGNSA. V lost 11 bases to trimming and J lost 7 bases; unmatched junction nucleotides: 9. The CDR3, as DNA: TGTGCCGGGGGGACTAGCGGGGGGCACTGGAATGAGCAGTTCTTC. Residues: CAGGTSGGHWNEQFF.

The chain recombines TRBV27 with TRBJ1-5; no firm D call. V was pared by 3 bases and J by 7 bases, with 13 bases between. The CDR3 extends over 14 amino acids. Germline assignment: CDR1 MNHEY and CDR2 SMNVEV (reference sequence). CDR3 in amino acids: CASSFEGPRQPQHF. The CDR3 DNA reads TGTGCCAGCAGTTTTGAGGGCCCGAGGCAGCCCCAGCATTTT.

The V and J genes are TRBV7-9 and TRBJ2-7, with TRBD2 matching 8 bases. V lost 5 bases to trimming and J lost 4 bases; unmatched junction nucleotides: 7. Germline CDR1 is SEHNR and CDR2 is FQNEAQ (reference sequence). This CDR3 is 14 amino acids long. The CDR3 DNA reads as TGTGCCAGCAGCCACGATGTAGCGGGGTACGAGCAGTACTTC. The encoded protein is CASSHDVAGYEQYF.

The rearrangement links TRBV9 to TRBJ1-2; D is perhaps TRBD1 (5 bases). This CDR3 has 13 amino acids. The V end lost 7 bases, the J end lost 3 bases, and 13 bases lay between the germline ends. CDR1 and CDR2 from the germline V gene are SGDLS and YYNGEE. The CDR3, as DNA: TGTGCCAGCGCCCTAGCGGGGGACTATGGCTACACCTTC. It encodes CASALAGDYGYTF. The whole variable domain, remainder taken from reference TRBV9 and TRBJ1-2, is DSGVTQTPKHLITATGQRVTLRCSPRSGDLSVYWYQQSLDQGLQFLIQYYNGEERAKGNILERFSAQQFPDLHSELNLSSLELGDSALYFCASALAGDYGYTFGSGTRLTVV.

The chain combines TRBV12-5 with TRBJ1-2; TRBD1 agrees at 7 bases. The germline CDR1 and CDR2 sequences are LGHNT and FRNRAP. Trimming cost V 0 bases and J 7 bases; bases outside gene matches: 11. CDR3 length equals 16 residues. Here the CDR3 reads CASGLVLQRQGVGYTF. The CDR3 bases are TGTGCTAGTGGTTTGGTACTACAACGACAGGGAGTTGGCTACACCTTC.

This rearrangement joins TRBV11-2 to TRBJ2-5, with TRBD2 matching over 8 bases. The germline CDR1 and CDR2 sequences are SGHAT and FQNNGV. The CDR3 is made up of 15 amino acids. Trimming at V came to 1 base and at J to 1 base, leaving 2 bases not matched to a gene. The DNA for the CDR3 is TGTGCCAGCAGCTTAGGCCTAGCGGGCCAAGAGACCCAGTACTTC. Translating it yields CASSLGLAGQETQYF.